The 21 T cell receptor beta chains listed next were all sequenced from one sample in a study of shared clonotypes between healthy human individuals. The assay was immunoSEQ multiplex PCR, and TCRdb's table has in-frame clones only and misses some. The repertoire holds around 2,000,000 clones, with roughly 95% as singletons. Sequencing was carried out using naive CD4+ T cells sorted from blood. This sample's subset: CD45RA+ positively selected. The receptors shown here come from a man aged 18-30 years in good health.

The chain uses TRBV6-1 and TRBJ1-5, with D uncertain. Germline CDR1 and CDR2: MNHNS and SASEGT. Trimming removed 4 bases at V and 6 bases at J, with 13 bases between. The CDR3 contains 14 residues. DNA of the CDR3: TGTGCCAGCAGTGGGCAGGCGAGCGGTCAGCCCCAGCATTTT. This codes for CASSGQASGQPQHF.

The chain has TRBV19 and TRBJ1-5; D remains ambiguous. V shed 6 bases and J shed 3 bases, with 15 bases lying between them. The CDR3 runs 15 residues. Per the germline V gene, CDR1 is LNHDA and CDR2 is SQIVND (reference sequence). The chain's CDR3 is CASSVLNSANQPQHF. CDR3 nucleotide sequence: TGTGCCAGTAGCGTACTGAACAGTGCCAATCAGCCCCAGCATTTT.

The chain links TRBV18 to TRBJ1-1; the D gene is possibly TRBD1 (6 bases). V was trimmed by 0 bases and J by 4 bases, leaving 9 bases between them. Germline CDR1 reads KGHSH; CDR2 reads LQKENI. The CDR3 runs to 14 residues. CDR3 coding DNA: TGTGCCAGCTCACCACCGAACAGGGCCACTGAAGCTTTCTTT. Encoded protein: CASSPPNRATEAFF.

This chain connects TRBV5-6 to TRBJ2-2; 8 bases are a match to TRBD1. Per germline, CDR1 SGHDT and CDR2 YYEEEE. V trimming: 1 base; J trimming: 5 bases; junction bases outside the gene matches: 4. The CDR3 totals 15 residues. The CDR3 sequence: CASSLQGAVTGELFF. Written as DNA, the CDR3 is TGTGCCAGCAGCTTGCAGGGGGCAGTAACCGGGGAGCTGTTTTTT.

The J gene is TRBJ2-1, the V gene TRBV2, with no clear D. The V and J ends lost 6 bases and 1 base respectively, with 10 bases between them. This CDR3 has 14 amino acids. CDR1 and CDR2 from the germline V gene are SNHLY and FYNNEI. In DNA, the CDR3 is TGTGCCAGCAGCGAGGACGGATCCTACAATGAGCAGTTCTTC. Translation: CASSEDGSYNEQFF.

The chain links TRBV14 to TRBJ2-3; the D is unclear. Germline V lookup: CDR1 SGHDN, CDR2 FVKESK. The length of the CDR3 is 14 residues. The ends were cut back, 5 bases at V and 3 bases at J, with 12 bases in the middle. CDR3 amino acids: CASSSQSVTDTQYF. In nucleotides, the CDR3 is TGTGCCAGCAGCTCTCAATCAGTGACAGATACGCAGTATTTT.

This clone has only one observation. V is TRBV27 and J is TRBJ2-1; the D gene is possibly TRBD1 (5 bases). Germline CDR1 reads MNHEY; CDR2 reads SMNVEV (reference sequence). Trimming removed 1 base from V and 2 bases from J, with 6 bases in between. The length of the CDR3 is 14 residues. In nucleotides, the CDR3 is TGTGCCAGCAGTTTATGGGGCACCTACAATGAGCAGTTCTTC. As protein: CASSLWGTYNEQFF.

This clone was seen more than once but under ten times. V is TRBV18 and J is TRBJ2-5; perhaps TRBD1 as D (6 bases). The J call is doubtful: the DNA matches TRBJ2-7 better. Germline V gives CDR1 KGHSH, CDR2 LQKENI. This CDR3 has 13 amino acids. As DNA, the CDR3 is TGTGCCAGCTCACCGGGGACACCCTACGAGCAGTACTTC. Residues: CASSPGTPYEQYF.

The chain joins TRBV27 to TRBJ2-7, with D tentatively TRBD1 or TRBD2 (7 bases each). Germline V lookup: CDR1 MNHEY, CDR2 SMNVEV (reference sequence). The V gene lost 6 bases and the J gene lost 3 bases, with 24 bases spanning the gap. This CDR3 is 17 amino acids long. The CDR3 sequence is CASSSRGAGQNNYEQYF. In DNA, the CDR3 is TGTGCCAGCAGCTCCCGGGGAGCGGGACAGAATAACTACGAGCAGTACTTC.

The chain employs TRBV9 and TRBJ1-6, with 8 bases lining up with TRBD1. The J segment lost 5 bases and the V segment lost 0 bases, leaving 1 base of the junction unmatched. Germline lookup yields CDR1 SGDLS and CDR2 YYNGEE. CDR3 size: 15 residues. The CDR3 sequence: CASSVGTGNNSPLHF. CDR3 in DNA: TGTGCCAGCAGCGTAGGGACAGGGAATAATTCACCCCTCCACTTT.

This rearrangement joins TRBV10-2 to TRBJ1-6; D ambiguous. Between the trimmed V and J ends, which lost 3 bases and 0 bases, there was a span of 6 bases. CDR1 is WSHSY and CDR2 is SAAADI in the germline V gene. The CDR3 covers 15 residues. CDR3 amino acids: CASSEWSSYNSPLHF. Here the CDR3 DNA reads TGCGCCAGCAGTGAATGGAGCTCCTATAATTCACCCCTCCACTTT.

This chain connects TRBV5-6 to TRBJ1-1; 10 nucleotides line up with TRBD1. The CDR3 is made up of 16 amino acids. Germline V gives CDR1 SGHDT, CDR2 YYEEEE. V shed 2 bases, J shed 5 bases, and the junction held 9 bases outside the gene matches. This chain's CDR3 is CASSFPGQGSGTEAFF. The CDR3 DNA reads TGTGCCAGCAGCTTTCCGGGACAGGGGTCGGGGACTGAAGCTTTCTTT.

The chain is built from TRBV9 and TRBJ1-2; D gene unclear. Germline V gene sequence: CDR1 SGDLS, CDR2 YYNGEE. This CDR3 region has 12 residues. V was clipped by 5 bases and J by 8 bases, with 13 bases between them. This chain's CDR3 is CASSAGEGGYTF. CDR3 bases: TGTGCCAGCAGTGCCGGCGAGGGCGGCTACACCTTC.

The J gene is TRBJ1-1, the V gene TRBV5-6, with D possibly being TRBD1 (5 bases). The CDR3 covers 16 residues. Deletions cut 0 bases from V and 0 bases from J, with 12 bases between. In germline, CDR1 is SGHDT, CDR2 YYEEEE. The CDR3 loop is CASSLDSGQMNTEAFF. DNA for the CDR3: TGTGCCAGCAGCTTGGATTCGGGGCAGATGAACACTGAAGCTTTCTTT.

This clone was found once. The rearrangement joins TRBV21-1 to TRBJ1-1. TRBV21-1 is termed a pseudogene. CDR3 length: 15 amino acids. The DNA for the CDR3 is TGTGCCAGCAGCAAAGGTGGCAGCCGGAACACTGAAGCTTTCTTT. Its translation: CASSKGGSRNTEAFF.

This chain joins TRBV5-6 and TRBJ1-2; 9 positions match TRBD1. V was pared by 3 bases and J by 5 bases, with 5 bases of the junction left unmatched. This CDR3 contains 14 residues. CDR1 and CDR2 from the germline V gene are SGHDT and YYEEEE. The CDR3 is CASSSDRGRYGYTF. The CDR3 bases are TGTGCCAGCAGCTCCGACAGGGGGAGATATGGCTACACCTTC.

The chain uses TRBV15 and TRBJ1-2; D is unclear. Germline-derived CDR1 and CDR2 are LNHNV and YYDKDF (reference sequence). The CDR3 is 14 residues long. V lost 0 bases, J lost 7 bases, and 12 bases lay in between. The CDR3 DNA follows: TGTGCCACCAGCAGAGACCGGTCCGGGCTTGGCTACACCTTC. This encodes CATSRDRSGLGYTF.

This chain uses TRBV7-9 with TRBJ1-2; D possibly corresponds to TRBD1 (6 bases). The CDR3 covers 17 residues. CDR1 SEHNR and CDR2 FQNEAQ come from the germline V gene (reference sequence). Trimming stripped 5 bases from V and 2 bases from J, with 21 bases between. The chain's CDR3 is CASSATLGWDTNYGYTF. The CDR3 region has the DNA TGTGCCAGCAGCGCCACCTTAGGATGGGACACCAACTATGGCTACACCTTC.

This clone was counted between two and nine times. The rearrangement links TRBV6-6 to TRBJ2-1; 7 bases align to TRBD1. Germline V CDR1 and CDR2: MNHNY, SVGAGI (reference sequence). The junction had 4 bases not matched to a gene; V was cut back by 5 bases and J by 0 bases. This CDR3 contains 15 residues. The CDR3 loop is CASSTDRVSYNEQFF. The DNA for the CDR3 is TGTGCCAGCAGTACCGACAGGGTCTCCTACAATGAGCAGTTCTTC.

The DNA for the CDR3 is TGTGCCAGCAGTGAAGTCGCAGGGGGGGGCCCTAGCACAGATACGCAGTATTTT. Residues: CASSEVAGGGPSTDTQYF. The chain couples TRBV25-1 to TRBJ2-3; D could derive from TRBD1 or TRBD2 (7 bases each). The length of the CDR3 is 18 residues. V dropped 2 bases and J dropped 0 bases, with 18 bases sitting between them. Germline V CDR1 and CDR2: MGHDK, SYGVNS. Looking up the rest from reference TRBV25-1 and TRBJ2-3 gives the full variable domain: EADIYQTPRYLVIGTGKKITLECSQTMGHDKMYWYQQDPGMELHLIHYSYGVNSTEKGDLSSESTVSRIRTEHFPLTLESARPSHTSQYLCASSEVAGGGPSTDTQYFGPGTRLTVL.

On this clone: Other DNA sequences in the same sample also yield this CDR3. The CDR3 protein is CASSSYNEQFF. CDR3 in DNA: TGTGCCAGCTCATCCTACAATGAGCAGTTCTTC. The gene calls are TRBV18 and TRBJ2-1; D call uncertain. Germline lookup yields CDR1 KGHSH and CDR2 LQKENI. This CDR3 has 11 residues. V shed 5 bases and J shed 1 base, with 0 bases lying between them.